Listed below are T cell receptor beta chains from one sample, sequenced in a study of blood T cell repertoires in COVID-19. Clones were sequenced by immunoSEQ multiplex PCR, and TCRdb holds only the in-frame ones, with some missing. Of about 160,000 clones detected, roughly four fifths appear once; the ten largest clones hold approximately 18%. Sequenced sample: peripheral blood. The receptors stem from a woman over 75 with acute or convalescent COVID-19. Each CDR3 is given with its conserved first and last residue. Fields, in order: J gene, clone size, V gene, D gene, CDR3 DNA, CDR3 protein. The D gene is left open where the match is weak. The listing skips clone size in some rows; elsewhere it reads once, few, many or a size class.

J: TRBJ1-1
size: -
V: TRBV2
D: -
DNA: TGTGCCAGCAGTGTCCCCGGGAACACTGAAGCTTTCTTT
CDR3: CASSVPGNTEAFF

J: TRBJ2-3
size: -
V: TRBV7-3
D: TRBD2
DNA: TGTGCCAGCAGCTCCAGCGGGGGGACGGATACGCAGTATTTT
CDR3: CASSSSGGTDTQYF

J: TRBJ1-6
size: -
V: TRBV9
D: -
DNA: TGTGCCAGCAGCGCTACCGGACGCCAAGGGGGTTCACCCCTCCACTTT
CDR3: CASSATGRQGGSPLHF

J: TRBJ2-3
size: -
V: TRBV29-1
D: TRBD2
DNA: TGCAGCGCCGCGCGGGGGTCAGATACGCAGTATTTT
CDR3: CSAARGSDTQYF

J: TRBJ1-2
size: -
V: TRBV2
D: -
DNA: TGTGCCAGCAGTGAGACAGGAGGTCCGTATGGCTACACCTTC
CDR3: CASSETGGPYGYTF

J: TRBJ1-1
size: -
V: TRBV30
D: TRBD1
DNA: TGTGCCTGGACGGGACAGGTCTCCACTGAAGCTTTCTTT
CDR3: CAWTGQVSTEAFF

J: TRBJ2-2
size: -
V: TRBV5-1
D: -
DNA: TGCGCCAGCAGCTTGGGACTCGGGGAAGGGGAGCTGTTTTTT
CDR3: CASSLGLGEGELFF

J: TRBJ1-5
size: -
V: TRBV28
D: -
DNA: TGTGCCAGCAGTTTGCGGGGACTCCGGAACAATCAGCCCCAGCATTTT
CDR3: CASSLRGLRNNQPQHF

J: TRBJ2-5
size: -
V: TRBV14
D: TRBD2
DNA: TGTGCCAGCAGTTCTATATCGGGGGCGGGAGGAAGGCGAGAGACCCAGTACTTC
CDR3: CASSSISGAGGRRETQYF

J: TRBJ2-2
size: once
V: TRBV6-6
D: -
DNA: TGTGCCAGCAGCTTCAGGGATCTGGCCGGGGAGCTGTTTTTT
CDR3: CASSFRDLAGELFF

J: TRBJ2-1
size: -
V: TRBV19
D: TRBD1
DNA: TGTGCCAGTAGTACGGACAGGGGATGGGAGCAGTTCTTC
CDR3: CASSTDRGWEQFF

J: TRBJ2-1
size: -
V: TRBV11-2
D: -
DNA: TGTGCCAGCAGCTTAGTATTCCTGGGTAGCGGTGAGCAGTTCTTC
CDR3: CASSLVFLGSGEQFF

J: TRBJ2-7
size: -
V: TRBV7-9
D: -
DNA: TGTGCCAGCAGCTTAGCCAGTTCAAACTACGAGCAGTACTTC
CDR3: CASSLASSNYEQYF